Given below is one TCR beta chain in context. The data were obtained in a study of blood T cell repertoires in COVID-19. About the study: PBMCs, B-cell-depleted T cells, or T cells provided the cDNA or gDNA that made up the material.

This table comes from immunoSEQ multiplex PCR, and its TCRdb copy is limited to in-frame clones, with some not included. The sample records roughly 200,000 clones, more than 75% being singletons. Germline trimming cut 4 bases from V and 6 bases from J; bases unmatched to any gene: 4. In germline, CDR1 is SGHRS, CDR2 YFSETQ. This CDR3 is 13 amino acids long. The origin of this receptor is a woman in her fifties or sixties with active or convalescent COVID-19. Sequencing used peripheral blood. The genes are TRBV5-1 and TRBJ2-7; TRBD2 matches 10 bases. The CDR3 nucleotides are TGCGCCAGCAGCCCTGGGACTAGCGTCGAGCAGTACTTC. It yields the protein CASSPGTSVEQYF.